Listed below are T cell receptor beta chains from one sample, sequenced in a study of control samples from healthy donors and cancer patients. Only in-frame clones appear in the TCRdb table, and some are missing; sequencing was by immunoSEQ multiplex PCR. The top ten hold 2% to 2.5% of the sample, which has roughly 99,000 clones, roughly 82% seen once. Source material: blood. These receptors came from a man in his fifties or sixties in good health. CDR3s include the opening cysteine and the closing phenylalanine or tryptophan. The D gene is left open where the match is weak. Size is stated for part of the rows, as once, few or many counts, or as a class when the clone is expanded.

v_call	d_call	j_call	clone_size	cdr3_aa	cdr3_nt
TRBV7-9	TRBD1	TRBJ2-7	-	CASSAWGQGPLEQYF	TGTGCCAGCAGCGCCTGGGGACAGGGGCCGTTGGAGCAGTACTTC
TRBV30	TRBD1	TRBJ1-2	-	CAWSYRRTGSNYGYTF	TGTGCCTGGAGTTACCGACGGACAGGGTCTAACTATGGCTACACCTTC
TRBV14	TRBD2	TRBJ2-7	few	CASSQDSLAASSYEQYF	TGTGCCAGCAGCCAAGATTCCCTAGCGGCGAGTTCCTACGAGCAGTACTTC
TRBV14	TRBD2	TRBJ2-1	-	CASSQRLAGESEQFF	TGTGCCAGCAGCCAGCGACTAGCGGGAGAAAGTGAGCAGTTCTTC
TRBV5-4	TRBD1	TRBJ1-1	-	CASSLGGGPGTFEAFF	TGTGCCAGCAGCTTAGGGGGCGGTCCAGGGACTTTTGAAGCTTTCTTT
TRBV5-1	-	TRBJ1-1	few	CASSLGWTELNTEAFF	TGCGCCAGCAGCTTGGGATGGACAGAGTTGAACACTGAAGCTTTCTTT
TRBV10-3	-	TRBJ2-1	-	CAISENGNEQFF	TGTGCCATCAGTGAGAACGGAAATGAGCAGTTCTTC
TRBV25-1	TRBD2	TRBJ2-7	-	CASSTRTSGEQYF	TGTGCCAGCAGTACTAGGACTAGCGGCGAGCAGTACTTC
TRBV10-3	-	TRBJ1-1	-	CAISVDTEAFF	TGTGCCATCAGTGTGGACACTGAAGCTTTCTTT
TRBV11-1	TRBD2	TRBJ2-7	-	CASGLLPAGASNEQYF	TGTGCCAGCGGCTTATTACCAGCGGGAGCGTCGAACGAGCAGTACTTC
TRBV24-1	-	TRBJ1-1	-	CATSQGQTNTEAFF	TGTGCCACCAGCCAAGGACAGACGAACACTGAAGCTTTCTTT
TRBV19	-	TRBJ2-1	-	CASRPGPVYNEQFF	TGTGCCAGTAGGCCGGGGCCCGTCTACAATGAGCAGTTCTTC
TRBV3-1/TRBV3-2	-	TRBJ1-6	-	CASSPQGRELNNSPLHF	TGTGCCAGCAGCCCCCAGGGAAGGGAATTGAATAATTCACCCCTCCACTTT
TRBV19	-	TRBJ2-1	-	CASSVRGDRRNEQFF	TGTGCCAGTAGTGTCAGGGGGGATCGACGCAATGAGCAGTTCTTC
TRBV7-6	-	TRBJ2-7	-	CASSFARDHEQYF	TGTGCCAGCAGCTTTGCCAGGGACCACGAGCAGTACTTC
TRBV2	-	TRBJ2-5	-	CASRDQETQYF	TGTGCCAGCAGGGACCAGGAGACCCAGTACTTC
TRBV10-1	TRBD2	TRBJ2-5	-	CAYSRQRGGGTQYF	TGCGCCTACAGCCGGCAGCGGGGGGGCGGGACCCAGTACTTC
TRBV5-3	-	TRBJ2-7	-	CARRYDDREDRSRYEQYF	TGTGCCAGAAGATATGACGACCGAGAAGACAGGTCCCGCTACGAGCAGTACTTC
TRBV4-1	TRBD2	TRBJ2-1	-	CASSKTSESYNEQFF	TGCGCCAGCAGCAAAACTAGCGAATCCTACAATGAGCAGTTCTTC
TRBV6-5	-	TRBJ2-7	-	CASSPSLGSYEQYF	TGTGCCAGCAGTCCCTCCTTAGGCAGCTACGAGCAGTACTTC
TRBV7-8	TRBD1	TRBJ1-3	-	CASTPQGAYGNTIYF	TGTGCCAGCACTCCTCAGGGGGCGTATGGAAACACCATATATTTT
TRBV14	-	TRBJ2-3	-	CASSLRTGGADTQYF	TGTGCCAGCAGCCTAAGGACAGGAGGGGCAGATACGCAGTATTTT
TRBV10-3	TRBD1	TRBJ1-5	-	CAISESRRQGSPHNQPQHF	TGTGCCATCAGTGAGTCTAGGAGACAGGGGTCTCCTCATAATCAGCCCCAGCATTTT
TRBV5-1	-	TRBJ1-4	once	CASSPAATNEKLFF	TGCGCCAGCAGCCCGGCGGCAACTAATGAAAAACTGTTTTTT
TRBV4-2	-	TRBJ2-3	once	CASSRVGTDTQYF	TGTGCCAGCAGCCGGGTTGGTACAGATACGCAGTATTTT
TRBV18	-	TRBJ2-7	-	CASSPGLGTSGEQYF	TGTGCCAGCTCCCCAGGGCTGGGGACGAGTGGCGAGCAGTACTTC
TRBV11-1	-	TRBJ2-7	-	CASSLFRRMGYEQYF	TGTGCCAGCAGCTTATTTCGCCGGATGGGCTACGAGCAGTACTTC
TRBV9	-	TRBJ1-1	-	CASSPNQGIGTEAFF	TGTGCCAGCAGCCCCAATCAAGGAATTGGCACTGAAGCTTTCTTT
TRBV9	TRBD1	TRBJ1-1	-	CASSGSQTGAKAFF	TGTGCCAGCAGCGGCTCTCAGACAGGGGCCAAAGCTTTCTTT
TRBV5-6	TRBD1	TRBJ2-3	-	CASSLAPGTGGLYTQYF	TGTGCCAGCAGCTTAGCCCCCGGGACAGGGGGCCTGTATACGCAGTATTTT
TRBV1	-	TRBJ2-5	-	CTSSQPGAKGTQYF	TGCACCAGCAGCCAACCCGGCGCCAAGGGGACCCAGTACTTC
TRBV15	-	TRBJ1-2	-	CATSSREILANYGYTF	TGTGCCACCAGCAGCAGGGAAATTCTAGCTAACTATGGCTACACCTTC
TRBV29-1	TRBD2	TRBJ2-1	-	CSVRGLAGASYNEQFF	TGCAGCGTCCGGGGTCTAGCGGGAGCATCTTACAATGAGCAGTTCTTC
TRBV29-1	TRBD1	TRBJ1-4	-	CSVEEGARGEKLFF	TGCAGCGTTGAGGAGGGGGCGAGGGGTGAAAAACTGTTTTTT
TRBV30	TRBD2	TRBJ2-3	-	CAWSAGLDRTDTQYF	TGTGCCTGGTCTGCAGGACTAGATCGCACAGATACGCAGTATTTT
TRBV4-2	TRBD2	TRBJ2-3	-	CASSQELAGLASTDTQYF	TGTGCCAGCAGCCAAGAGCTTGCGGGACTAGCTAGCACAGATACGCAGTATTTT
TRBV11-2	TRBD1	TRBJ2-7	-	CASSLGGPGTEKYF	TGTGCCAGCAGCTTAGGGGGGCCGGGGACAGAAAAGTACTTC
TRBV9	-	TRBJ2-1	once	CASSVGGSIGQYNEQFF	TGTGCCAGCAGCGTAGGAGGCAGCATAGGGCAATACAATGAGCAGTTCTTC
TRBV5-1	TRBD2	TRBJ2-1	-	CASSSLSGTRKNEQFF	TGCGCCAGCAGCTCATTATCCGGGACTAGGAAGAATGAGCAGTTCTTC
TRBV7-2	-	TRBJ2-5	few	CASSLVRRDFMPGTQYF	TGTGCCAGCAGCTTAGTGCGGAGGGACTTTATGCCGGGGACCCAGTACTTC
TRBV9	-	TRBJ1-3	once	CASSPTSPGPGTIYF	TGTGCCAGCAGCCCGACTTCGCCTGGGCCGGGAACCATATATTTT